One T cell receptor beta chain is described in this entry. Its antigen is unidentified. The sample originates from a study of T cell responses to AZD1222 COVID-19 vaccine. Study outcomes and limitations: Along spike, vaccine-associated CD4 TCRs were found throughout, with dominance at 160-218 and 743-854. Only five to seven individuals given AZD1222 were seropositive at baseline. All repertoire sampling was performed exclusively after the peak T cell response. Among the donors, most were white British and more were female, and clonal diversity was possibly underestimated.

Sequencing used immunoSEQ multiplex PCR; TCRdb keeps in-frame clones, though not all of them. The table records over 150,000 clones, about 90% of them present only once. The CDR3 runs 14 residues. V lost 6 bases and J 0 bases, leaving 12 bases between the germline ends. CDR1 and CDR2 (germline): LNHDA, SQIVND (reference sequence). This TCR was sampled from an adult in good health. Sequencing was performed on peripheral blood, taken on day 0 of AZD1222 vaccination. The chain carries TRBV19 and TRBJ2-7; D is possibly TRBD1 (6 bases). CDR3 in amino acids: CASSTTGSSYEQYF. As DNA, the CDR3 is TGTGCCAGTAGCACGACAGGAAGCTCCTACGAGCAGTACTTC.